The T cell receptor (beta chain) described here comes from a study of cytomegalovirus exposure and HLA in healthy donors. Study observations and caveats: The HLA-A and HLA-B alleles of most subjects were reportedly predicted accurately from TCR beta sequences. The presence/absence work took it that sequencing depth was about the same across donors.

Points on this clone: Its specificity is not known.

Primers: 60 Vbeta forward and 13 Jbeta reverse. Profiling relied on immunoSEQ multiplex PCR, and the TCRdb table lists in-frame clones only, not all of them. The table shows approximately 190,000 clones, with around 85% occurring only once. Germline values: CDR1 SGDLS, CDR2 YYNGEE. After removal of 4 bases from V and 1 base from J, the junction contained 6 bases not matched to a gene. This CDR3 comprises 16 residues. The genes are TRBV9 and TRBJ2-3, with 10 bases identical to TRBD1. This receptor was taken from a man between 35 and 55 years old in good health and CMV-seropositive. The sample was PBMCs. The CDR3 coding sequence is TGTGCCAGCAGCCTTGGGGACAGGGGAGGCACAGATACGCAGTATTTT. Protein sequence: CASSLGDRGGTDTQYF.